This paragraph reports one TCR beta chain. A single count supports this clonotype. Its antigen is currently not known. No base quality information exists; no much larger clone differs at one position. Resting on one read, the evidence is weak. The treatment or condition label on this specimen signifies: roughly 11-day PBMC culture with coronavirus spike peptide pools or control peptides (ViraFEST assay). The ViraFEST assay was used in the study, in which antigen-specific T cells were expanded with peptide pools and expanded clonotypes were subsequently identified by TCR sequencing. The convalescent patients' positive SARS-CoV-2 PCR tests were from March to December 2020, which was before the Alpha, Beta and Delta variants emerged in the United States. PBMCs were cultured at a few million per well in IMDM supplemented with 5% human AB serum and about 10 IU/ml IL-2, with around 10 ug/ml peptide pools added. Half of the culture medium was replaced with fresh IL-2-containing medium on days 3 and 7. After 10 to 11 days of culture, CD4+ T cells were isolated by negative selection using the EasySep CD4+ T cell isolation kit. Ficoll-Paque Plus gradient centrifugation was used to isolate PBMCs from whole blood, and the isolated PBMCs were then either used fresh or cryopreserved at -140C. In general, triplicate wells were set up for every culture condition.

Library method: PCR. DNA from cultured CD4+ T cells underwent TCR sequencing with the Oncomine TCR Beta short-read assay at the Johns Hopkins FTIC core. The QIAamp micro DNA kit was used to extract genomic DNA from the cultured CD4+ T cells. Oncomine TCR Beta libraries made from cultured CD4+ T cells were pooled using unique dual indexes and sequenced on an Illumina iSeq 100. The study's own analysis went as follows. Non-productive sequences were removed, and CDR3s that did not start with C, did not end with F or W, or were shorter than 7 amino acids were discarded. Antigen-specific clonotypes were identified with the MANAFEST web application by comparing peptide-stimulated wells with reference and other culture wells. An FDR below 0.05, an odds ratio above 5, and a productive frequency above 0.1% in at least two of three replicate wells were required for clones to be considered positive. Clonotypes that were significantly expanded in both SARS-CoV-2 spike wells and at least one common cold coronavirus spike condition were defined as cross-reactive. Levenshtein distances (stringdist) and unrooted phylogenetic trees (ape) in R version 3.6.1 were used to assess CDR3 homology. Clones were called with MiXCR by TCRdb after fastp trimmed the public reads at Q25, and only in-frame beta chains were retained. All rows with the same CDR3 protein become a single entry with the most common DNA and genes. In this record, the V and J calls reflect TCRdb's handling and not the investigators' own analysis. This sample has more than 20,000 distinct CDR3 sequences in its table, and around 40% of those were observed once. Approximately 5.3% of the sample lies in the top ten.

These data come from a study of vaccination and CD4 T cells after COVID-19 (dated by TCRdb to between 2022 and 2023). For the study in its entirety: Convalescent patients had a positive SARS-CoV-2 result on nasal swab PCR, and of these patients, about ten had mild disease and one had severe disease. Culture stimuli were overlapping spike peptide pools from SARS-CoV-2 and from the common cold coronaviruses HCoV-NL63, HCoV-OC43 and HCoV-229E. Participants received two doses of either the Pfizer-BioNTech BNT162b2 vaccine (n=8) or the Moderna mRNA-1273 vaccine (n=2). In the convalescent cohort there were six males and four females, among whom were two Hispanic individuals, seven Caucasians, two Asians and one multiracial person. In 10 COVID-19 convalescent patients and several infection-naive healthy vaccine recipients, the spike-specific CD4+ TCR repertoire before mRNA vaccination was compared with the repertoire after mRNA vaccination. Post-vaccine blood samples were obtained a median of around 74 days after the second vaccine dose, with a range of roughly 14 to 241 days. Control cultures used a CEFX viral epitope pool as positive control, an HIV-1 Nef peptide pool as negative control, or no peptide. Post-COVID blood samples from convalescent patients were collected a median of 101 days after diagnosis, with a range of about 30 to 170 days. What the research found in general, with its limitations: In convalescent patients, a median approximately 86% of post-vaccine SARS-CoV-2-reactive clones were detected only after vaccination, and vaccine-specific priming was suggested by this finding. The median count of SARS-CoV-2-reactive clonotypes went up from 20 to 25 after infection to 30 to 40 after vaccination, although the change was not significant. Nearly all vaccine-specific clones in convalescent patients (304 of 307) were mono-reactive for SARS-CoV-2 spike rather than cross-reactive with common cold coronaviruses. Only a relatively small number of convalescent patients were included in the study, and early timepoints following natural infection were not analyzed.

Spanning cysteine to phenylalanine, the CDR3 consists of 14 amino acids. Only CDR3 DNA remains: 42 bases, in frame from the first base. Ends trimmed: V by 4 bases, J by 2 bases; bases unmatched to a gene: 5. CDR1 and CDR2 are read off the germline V gene (reference sequence) as SGHNT and YYREEE. This sequence was found in a human donor who had recovered from COVID-19. Sequencing was performed on CD4+ T cells from blood, cultured in vitro, taken before SARS-CoV-2 vaccination. The V gene is TRBV5-4 and the J gene is TRBJ1-2; 7 bases in the junction line up with TRBD1. The sequence in DNA is TGTGCCAGCAGCGATGACAGGGAGAACTATGGCTACACCTTC. This translates into CASSDDRENYGYTF.